The rows below give T cell receptor beta chains drawn from one sample of a study of blood T cell repertoires in COVID-19. Data came from immunoSEQ multiplex PCR; TCRdb stores just in-frame clones and leaves some out. Here the sample spans 190,000 or so clones, around 87% being singletons. The sample comprised peripheral blood. The origin of the receptors is a man aged 55-75 years who had recovered from COVID-19. Each CDR3 is given with its conserved first and last residue. The order of the fields is CDR3 length, V gene, D gene, clone size, J gene, CDR3 DNA, CDR3 protein. The D gene is left open where the match is weak. The listing skips clone size in some rows; elsewhere it reads once, few, many or a size class.

17,TRBV25-1,TRBD1,-,TRBJ1-3,TGTGCCAGCAGGGACTCCGGGACAGGGACCTCTGGAAACACCATATATTTT,CASRDSGTGTSGNTIYF
15,TRBV9,TRBD1,-,TRBJ1-5,TGTGCCAGCAGCGTAGACGGGACAGGGAATCAGCCCCAGCATTTT,CASSVDGTGNQPQHF
12,TRBV29-1,TRBD1,-,TRBJ1-2,TGCAGCGTCCAAACGGGACAGGGCGGCTACACCTTC,CSVQTGQGGYTF
15,TRBV27,TRBD1,-,TRBJ1-1,TGTGCCAGCAGGCGACAGGGGGCCGGAAACACTGAAGCTTTCTTT,CASRRQGAGNTEAFF
16,TRBV19,-,-,TRBJ2-3,TGTGCCAGTAGCGGCGGGGTAGCGATGAGCACAGATACGCAGTATTTT,CASSGGVAMSTDTQYF
11,TRBV10-3,-,-,TRBJ1-5,TGTGCCAGCGGGGGGAATCAGCCCCAGCATTTT,CASGGNQPQHF
12,TRBV6-5,-,-,TRBJ2-7,TGTGCCAGCAGTTCGATAGTACACGAGCAGTACTTC,CASSSIVHEQYF
16,TRBV9,TRBD2,-,TRBJ2-1,TGTGCCAGCAGCTCAGGACTAGCGGGGGGGCACGATGAGCAGTTCTTC,CASSSGLAGGHDEQFF
14,TRBV4-2,TRBD1,-,TRBJ2-7,TGTGCCAGCAGCCCTCGGACAGGGACCTACGAGCAGTACTTC,CASSPRTGTYEQYF
12,TRBV6-5,-,once,TRBJ1-6,TGTGCCAGCCACAACCTCAATTCACCCCTCCACTTT,CASHNLNSPLHF
17,TRBV5-1,-,-,TRBJ2-1,TGCGCCAGCAGCTCCCCCCCGTCTGAGAGCTCCTACAATGAGCAGTTCTTC,CASSSPPSESSYNEQFF